This T cell receptor beta chain originates from a study of CD8 T cells in Susac syndrome. Study in general: Patients with Susac syndrome were therapy-naive, on corticosteroids, or on intravenous immunoglobulin alone at the time that blood was drawn.

With random hexamers, reverse transcription was performed on about 0.5 to 1 ug of RNA. Amplification of the TCR beta CDR3 was carried out by immunoSEQ multiplex PCR, which spanned a total of 54 Vbeta and 13 Jbeta segments. In TCRdb, the immunoSEQ multiplex PCR reads were re-called with MiXCR into one record per CDR3 protein. There are 200,000 to 300,000 distinct CDR3 sequences in the sample; 95% to 97% occur only once, and roughly 0.1% lies in the top ten. CDR3 size: 14 residues. The germline V gene encodes CDR1 KGHSH and CDR2 LQKENI. Trimming took off 2 bases at V and 4 bases at J, with 11 bases between the two ends. CD8+ and CD4+ blood T cells underwent TCR beta sequencing.

Material: CD4+ T cells from PBMCs. This sequence joins TRBV18 and TRBJ1-2; D is perhaps TRBD1 (5 bases). This sequence was found in a human donor with Susac syndrome. CDR3 region: CASSPEGAAYGYTF. DNA of the CDR3: TGTGCCAGCTCACCAGAAGGGGCGGCCTATGGCTACACCTTC.